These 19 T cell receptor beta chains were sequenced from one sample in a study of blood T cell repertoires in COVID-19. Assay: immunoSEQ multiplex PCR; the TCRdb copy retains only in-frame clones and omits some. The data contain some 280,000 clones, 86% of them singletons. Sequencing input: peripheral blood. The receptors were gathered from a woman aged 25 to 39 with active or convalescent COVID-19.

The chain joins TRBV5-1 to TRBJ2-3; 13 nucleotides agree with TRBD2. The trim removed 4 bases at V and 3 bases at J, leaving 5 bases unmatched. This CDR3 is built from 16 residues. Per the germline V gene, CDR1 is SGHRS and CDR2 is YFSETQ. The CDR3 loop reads CASSPTSGGATDTQYF. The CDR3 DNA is TGCGCCAGCAGCCCTACTAGCGGGGGGGCGACAGATACGCAGTATTTT.

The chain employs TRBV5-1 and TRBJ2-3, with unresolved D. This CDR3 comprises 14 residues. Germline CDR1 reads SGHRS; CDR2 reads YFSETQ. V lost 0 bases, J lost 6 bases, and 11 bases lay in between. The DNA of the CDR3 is TGCGCCAGCAGCTTGGAGACTCCCCGGGATACGCAGTATTTT. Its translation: CASSLETPRDTQYF.

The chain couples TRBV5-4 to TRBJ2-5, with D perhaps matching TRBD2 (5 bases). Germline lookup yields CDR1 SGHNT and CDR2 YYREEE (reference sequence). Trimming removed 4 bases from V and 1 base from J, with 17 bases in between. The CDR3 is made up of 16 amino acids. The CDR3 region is CASSLLTLDSQETQYF. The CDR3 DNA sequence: TGTGCCAGCAGCCTCTTAACACTGGACTCCCAAGAGACCCAGTACTTC. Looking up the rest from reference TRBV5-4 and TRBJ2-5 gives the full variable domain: ETGVTQSPTHLIKTRGQQVTLRCSSQSGHNTVSWYQQALGQGPQFIFQYYREEENGRGNFPPRFSGLQFPNYSSELNVNALELDDSALYLCASSLLTLDSQETQYFGPGTRLLVL.

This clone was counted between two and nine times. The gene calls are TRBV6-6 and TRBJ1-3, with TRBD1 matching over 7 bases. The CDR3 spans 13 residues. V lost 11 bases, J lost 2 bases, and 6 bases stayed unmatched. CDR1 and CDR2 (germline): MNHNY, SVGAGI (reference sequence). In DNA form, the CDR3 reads TGTGCCGGCACCCAGGGGGCTGGAAACACCATATATTTT. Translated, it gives CAGTQGAGNTIYF.

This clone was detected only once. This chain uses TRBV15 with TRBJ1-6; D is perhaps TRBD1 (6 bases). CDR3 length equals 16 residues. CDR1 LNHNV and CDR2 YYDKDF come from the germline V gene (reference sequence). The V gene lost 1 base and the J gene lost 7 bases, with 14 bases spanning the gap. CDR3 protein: CATSRGGGSLNSPLHF. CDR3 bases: TGTGCCACCAGCAGAGGGGGGGGCAGTTTAAATTCACCCCTCCACTTT.

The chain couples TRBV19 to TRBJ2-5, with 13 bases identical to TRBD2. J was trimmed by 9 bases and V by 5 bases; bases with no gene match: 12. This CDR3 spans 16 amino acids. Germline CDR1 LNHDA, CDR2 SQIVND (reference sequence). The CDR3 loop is CASSPLGTSGNPPQYF. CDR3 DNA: TGTGCCAGTAGTCCCCTAGGGACTAGCGGGAATCCGCCCCAGTACTTC.

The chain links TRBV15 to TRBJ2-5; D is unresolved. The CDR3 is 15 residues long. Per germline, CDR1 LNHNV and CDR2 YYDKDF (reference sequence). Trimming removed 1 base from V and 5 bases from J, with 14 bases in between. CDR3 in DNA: TGTGCCACCAGCAGAGTTAGTAGTTCGGTTGAGACCCAGTACTTC. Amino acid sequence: CATSRVSSSVETQYF. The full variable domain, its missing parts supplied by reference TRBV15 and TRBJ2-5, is DAMVIQNPRYQVTQFGKPVTLSCSQTLNHNVMYWYQQKSSQAPKLLFHYYDKDFNNEADTPDNFQSRRPNTSFCFLDIRSPGLGDTAMYLCATSRVSSSVETQYFGPGTRLLVL.

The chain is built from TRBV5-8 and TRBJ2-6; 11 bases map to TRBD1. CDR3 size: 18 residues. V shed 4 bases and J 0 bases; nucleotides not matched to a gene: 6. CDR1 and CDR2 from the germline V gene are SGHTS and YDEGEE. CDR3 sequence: CASSRPGQGGSGANVLTF. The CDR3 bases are TGTGCCAGCAGCAGGCCGGGACAGGGGGGCTCTGGGGCCAACGTCCTGACTTTC.

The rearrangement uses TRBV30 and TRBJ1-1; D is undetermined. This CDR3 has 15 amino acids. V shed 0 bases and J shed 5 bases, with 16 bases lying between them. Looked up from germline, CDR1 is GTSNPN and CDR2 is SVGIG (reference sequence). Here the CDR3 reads CAWSVLLGIATEAFF. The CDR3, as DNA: TGTGCCTGGAGTGTATTGCTCGGGATCGCGACTGAAGCTTTCTTT.

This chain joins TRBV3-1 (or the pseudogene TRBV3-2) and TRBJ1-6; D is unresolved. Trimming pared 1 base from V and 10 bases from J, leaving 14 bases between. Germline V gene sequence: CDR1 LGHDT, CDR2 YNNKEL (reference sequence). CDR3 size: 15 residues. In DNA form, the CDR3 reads TGTGCCAGCAGCCAAGCCTGGGGAGGTGAGTCACCCCTCCACTTT. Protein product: CASSQAWGGESPLHF.

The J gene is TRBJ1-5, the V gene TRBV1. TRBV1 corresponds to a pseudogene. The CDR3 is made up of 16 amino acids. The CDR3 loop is CTSSQDGIRGSQPQHF. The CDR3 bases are TGCACCAGCAGCCAAGATGGAATCCGGGGGAGTCAGCCCCAGCATTTT.

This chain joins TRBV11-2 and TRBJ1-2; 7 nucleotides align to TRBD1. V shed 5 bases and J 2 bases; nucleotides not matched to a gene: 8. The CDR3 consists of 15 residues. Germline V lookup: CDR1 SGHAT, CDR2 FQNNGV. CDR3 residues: CASSSTGVNNYGYTF. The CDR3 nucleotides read TGTGCCAGCAGCAGTACAGGGGTGAACAACTATGGCTACACCTTC.

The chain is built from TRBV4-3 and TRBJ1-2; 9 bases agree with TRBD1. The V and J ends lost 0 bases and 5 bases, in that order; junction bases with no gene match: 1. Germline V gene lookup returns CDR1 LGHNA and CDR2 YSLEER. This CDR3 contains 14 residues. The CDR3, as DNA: TGCGCCAGCAGCCAAGATGGACAGGGGTATGGCTACACCTTC. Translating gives CASSQDGQGYGYTF.

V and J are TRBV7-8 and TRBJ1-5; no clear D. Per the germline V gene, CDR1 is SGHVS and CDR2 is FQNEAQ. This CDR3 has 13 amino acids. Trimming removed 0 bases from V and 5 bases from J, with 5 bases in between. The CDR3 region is CASSLALDQPQHF. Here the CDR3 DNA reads TGTGCCAGCAGCTTAGCCCTTGATCAGCCCCAGCATTTT.

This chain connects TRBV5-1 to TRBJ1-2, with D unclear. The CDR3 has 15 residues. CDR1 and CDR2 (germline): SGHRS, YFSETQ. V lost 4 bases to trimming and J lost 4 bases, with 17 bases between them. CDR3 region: CASSPSGRERYGYTF. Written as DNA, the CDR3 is TGCGCCAGCAGCCCCTCTGGGAGGGAACGCTATGGCTACACCTTC.

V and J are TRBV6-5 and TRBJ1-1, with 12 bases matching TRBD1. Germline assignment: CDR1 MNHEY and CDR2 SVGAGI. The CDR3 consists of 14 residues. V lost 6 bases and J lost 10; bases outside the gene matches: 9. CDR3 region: CASRTRDRGPRAFF. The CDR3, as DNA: TGTGCCAGCAGGACCCGGGACAGGGGGCCTCGAGCTTTCTTT.

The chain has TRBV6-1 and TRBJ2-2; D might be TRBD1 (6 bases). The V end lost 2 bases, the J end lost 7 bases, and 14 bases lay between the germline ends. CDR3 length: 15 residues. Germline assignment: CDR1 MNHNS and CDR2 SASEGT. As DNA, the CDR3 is TGTGCCAGCAGTGAACGTAGACAGGAAGTCGGGGAGCTGTTTTTT. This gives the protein CASSERRQEVGELFF.

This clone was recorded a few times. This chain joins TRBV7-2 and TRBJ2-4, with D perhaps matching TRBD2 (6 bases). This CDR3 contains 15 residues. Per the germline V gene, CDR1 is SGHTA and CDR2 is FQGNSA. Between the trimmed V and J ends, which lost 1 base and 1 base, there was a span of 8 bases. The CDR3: CASSLDGGAKNIQYF. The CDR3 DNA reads TGTGCCAGCAGCTTAGATGGGGGGGCCAAAAACATTCAGTACTTC. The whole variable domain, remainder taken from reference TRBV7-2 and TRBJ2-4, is GAGVSQSPSNKVTEKGKDVELRCDPISGHTALYWYRQSLGQGLEFLIYFQGNSAPDKSGLPSDRFSAERTGGSVSTLTIQRTQQEDSAVYLCASSLDGGAKNIQYFGAGTRLSVL.

CDR3 amino acids: CASSQADRAAEAFF. CDR3 DNA sequence: TGCGCCAGCAGCCAAGCCGACAGGGCGGCTGAAGCTTTCTTT. The chain carries TRBV4-3 and TRBJ1-1, with 7 bases aligning to TRBD1. Per germline, CDR1 LGHNA and CDR2 YSLEER. V shed 1 base, J shed 6 bases, and the junction held 5 bases outside the gene matches. The CDR3 has 14 residues.